A selection of T cell receptor beta chains follows, all from one sample in a study of blood T cells in healthy people across ages. One entry per CDR3 protein, called by TCRdb with MiXCR from the 5' RACE reads. The table records around 1,800,000 distinct CDR3 sequences, about two fifths of them present only once. The sequencing sample was made of blood. These receptors came from a human donor in good health. The CDR3 runs from the conserved cysteine through the conserved F or W. The D gene is left open where the match is weak. Clone size appears in some rows only: once, few, many, or a class for an expanded clone.

size	J	V	D	CDR3	DNA
once	TRBJ1-2	TRBV7-2	.	CASGRTPTNYGYTF	TGTGCCAGCGGACGCACTCCAACAAACTATGGCTACACCTTC
.	TRBJ2-4	TRBV7-9	TRBD1	CASRDRGIQYF	TGTGCCAGCAGGGACAGGGGCATTCAGTACTTC
.	TRBJ1-1	TRBV7-2	.	CASSLSGDAEAFF	TGTGCCAGCAGCTTATCCGGGGACGCTGAAGCTTTCTTT
.	TRBJ1-1	TRBV2	.	CASSEQGWPKAFF	TGTGCCAGCAGTGAACAGGGATGGCCTAAAGCTTTCTTT
.	TRBJ2-2	TRBV6-5	.	CASRTGPLNTGELFF	TGTGCCAGCAGGACGGGACCATTGAACACCGGGGAGCTGTTTTTT
few	TRBJ2-3	TRBV29-1	.	CSVDPGAEDTQYF	TGCAGCGTGGATCCGGGAGCTGAAGACACGCAGTATTTT
.	TRBJ2-7	TRBV28	.	CASSFATGRPYEQYF	TGTGCCAGCAGTTTTGCGACAGGGAGGCCCTACGAGCAGTACTTC
few	TRBJ1-2	TRBV10-3	.	CAILGKTNYGYTF	TGTGCCATCTTGGGCAAAACTAACTATGGCTACACCTTC
.	TRBJ2-1	TRBV20-1	.	CSARATGTVYNEQFF	TGCAGTGCTAGAGCAACCGGGACGGTTTACAATGAGCAGTTCTTC
many	TRBJ1-2	TRBV12-3/TRBV12-4	.	CASSSLGGYTF	TGTGCCAGCAGTTCCCTCGGCGGCTACACCTTC
.	TRBJ2-7	TRBV5-1	.	CASSLEWTANEQYF	TGCGCCAGCAGCTTGGAATGGACAGCCAACGAGCAGTACTTC
.	TRBJ2-1	TRBV7-9	.	CASSPGASKSDNEQFF	TGTGCCAGCAGCCCCGGCGCCTCGAAGTCCGACAATGAGCAGTTCTTC
.	TRBJ2-1	TRBV6-4	.	CARSDSETNSNEQFF	TGTGCCAGAAGTGACTCCGAGACAAACAGCAATGAGCAGTTCTTC
few	TRBJ2-3	TRBV5-1	.	CASSLSLYLLDTQYF	TGCGCCAGCAGCTTAAGTCTTTATCTCTTAGATACGCAGTATTTT
once	TRBJ1-1	TRBV7-9	.	CASSFGGMSTEAFF	TGTGCCAGCAGCTTTGGCGGCATGAGCACTGAAGCTTTCTTT
.	TRBJ2-7	TRBV7-3	.	CASSLAGQQGYEQYF	TGTGCCAGCAGCTTAGCAGGACAGCAGGGCTACGAGCAGTACTTC
.	TRBJ1-4	TRBV7-3	.	CASSQSGAANEKLFF	TGTGCCAGCAGTCAAAGCGGGGCGGCTAATGAAAAACTGTTTTTT
.	TRBJ2-1	TRBV3-1	.	CASSPNMDEQFF	TGTGCCAGCAGCCCGAATATGGATGAGCAGTTCTTC
.	TRBJ1-1	TRBV6-2/TRBV6-3	.	CASRREGSEAFF	TGTGCCAGCAGGAGAGAAGGGTCAGAAGCTTTCTTT
.	TRBJ2-1	TRBV7-9	.	CASSSPGTDYQFF	TGTGCCAGCAGCTCCCCCGGTACCGATTATCAGTTCTTC
.	TRBJ2-5	TRBV7-8	.	CASSATSRPETQYF	TGTGCCAGCAGCGCGACTAGTAGACCAGAGACCCAGTACTTC
.	TRBJ1-1	TRBV5-5	TRBD1	CASSMLQGVTNTEAFF	TGTGCCAGCAGCATGCTACAGGGGGTAACTAACACTGAAGCTTTCTTT
.	TRBJ1-5	TRBV10-3	TRBD1	CAISDRQGEGQPQHF	TGTGCCATCAGTGATAGACAGGGTGAAGGTCAGCCCCAGCATTTT
.	TRBJ1-6	TRBV27	TRBD1	CASWDSSYNSPLHF	TGTGCCAGCTGGGACAGCTCCTATAATTCACCCCTCCACTTT
few	TRBJ1-1	TRBV2	.	CASLLDLGGVLNTEAFF	TGTGCCAGCCTCCTGGATTTGGGGGGGGTATTGAACACTGAAGCTTTCTTT